This T cell receptor (beta chain) appears in the sequencing data of a study of vaccination effects on CD4 cells after COVID-19. Study-wide results and caveats: Clones of infection and vaccine origin contracted markedly late after vaccination.

Prior to sequencing, the ViraFEST assay stimulated PBMC with viral peptide pools, which expanded the antigen-specific CD4+ T cells. Subsequent to roughly 10 days of culture, CD4+ T cells were isolated. Two doses of either BNT162b2 or mRNA-1273 were given to each participant. Previously uninfected by SARS-CoV-2, the vaccine recipients also showed negative nucleocapsid antibodies. A few million PBMC per well were cultured with 7.5 to 10 IU/ml IL-2 and roughly 9.9 ug/ml peptides. Fresh IL-2-containing medium replaced half the medium on days 3 and 7. Measured with immunoSEQ multiplex PCR; TCRdb has only the in-frame clones, and not every one. Among roughly 27,000 clones listed, roughly four fifths were seen once. About this clone itself: Its antigen is not known.

Germline V gives CDR1 SGHDT, CDR2 YYEEEE. This CDR3 contains 17 residues. With V trimmed by 1 base and J by 4 bases, 8 bases remained unmatched. The chain joins TRBV5-6 to TRBJ2-2; 9 positions agree with TRBD2. The sample was CD4+ T cells from PBMCs cultured with HCoV-NL63 spike peptides, taken after COVID-19 vaccination. This receptor was identified in a human donor who received a COVID-19 vaccine. Some clones in this sample may be carry-over from other donors' samples. The chain's CDR3 is CASSLNIAGAVTGELFF. The CDR3 DNA reads as TGTGCCAGCAGCTTGAACATAGCGGGGGCTGTCACCGGGGAGCTGTTTTTT.